A single sample gave rise to the 20 T cell receptor beta chains below, sequenced in a study of CD8+ T cells in alopecia areata (dated by TCRdb to the late 2010s). Libraries came from the immunoSEQ multiplex PCR assay. RNA was extracted from all samples and reverse transcribed into cDNA as template for TCR sequencing. In its TCRdb copy, this immuneACCESS table keeps in-frame sequences only and misses some clones. Where compared with another copy, unresolved V genes explain less than half of these, and the others have no known cause. The sample has approximately 100,000 clones on record, around 86% of them singletons. The ten largest clones take up around 10% of the sample. Explained via the paper, the treatment or condition label denotes: oral pan-JAK inhibitor, 5-10 mg twice daily. The sequencing here drew on CD8+ T cells sorted from blood, taken at roughly week 30, from a patient treated with tofacitinib. Receptors were obtained from a human donor with alopecia areata.

This CDR3 reads CASSDRTGYEQYF. The CDR3 nucleotides read TGTGCCAGCAGCGACCGGACAGGCTACGAGCAGTACTTC. The V gene is TRBV7-2, the J gene TRBJ2-7; 7 bases fit TRBD1. CDR1 and CDR2 from the germline V gene are SGHTA and FQGNSA. The V and J ends lost 5 bases and 3 bases, in that order; junction bases with no gene match: 4. This CDR3 contains 13 residues.

The rearrangement joins TRBV5-4 to TRBJ2-3, with D maybe TRBD2 (8 bases). V shed 4 bases and J shed 0 bases, with 27 bases lying between them. The CDR3 loop spans 20 amino acids. Germline-derived CDR1 and CDR2 are SGHNT and YYREEE (reference sequence). In DNA, the CDR3 is TGTGCCAGCAGCGGACCGGGACAGAAATTAGCGGGAACTAGCACAGATACGCAGTATTTT. Translation gives CASSGPGQKLAGTSTDTQYF.

V gene TRBV6-6 combines with J gene TRBJ1-3, with D tentatively TRBD1 (5 bases). Germline-derived CDR1 and CDR2 are MNHNY and SVGAGI (reference sequence). The CDR3 is 14 amino acids. V was pared by 5 bases and J by 0 bases, with 8 bases between. In DNA form, the CDR3 reads TGTGCCAGCAGTACCGACAGCTCTGGAAACACCATATATTTT. Its translation is CASSTDSSGNTIYF.

The genes are TRBV23-1 and TRBJ1-1; D is unresolved. TRBV23-1 is an open reading frame whose function is uncertain. V dropped 10 bases and J dropped 0 bases, with 9 bases sitting between them. The CDR3 runs to 12 residues. CDR3 residues: CATLPVNTEAFF. CDR3 DNA: TGCGCCACTCTACCGGTGAACACTGAAGCTTTCTTT.

This clone was detected once. The genes are TRBV7-6 and TRBJ2-2; 14 nucleotides align to TRBD2. V trimming: 0 bases; J trimming: 8 bases; junction bases outside the gene matches: 5. This CDR3 contains 17 residues. Germline values: CDR1 SGHVS, CDR2 FNYEAQ. CDR3 amino acids: CASSLARLAGGPGELFF. The CDR3 nucleotides read TGTGCCAGCAGCTTAGCAAGACTAGCGGGAGGGCCTGGGGAGCTGTTTTTT. Variable domain in full (rest from reference TRBV7-6 and TRBJ2-2): GAGVSQSPRYKVTKRGQDVALRCDPISGHVSLYWYRQALGQGPEFLTYFNYEAQQDKSGLPNDRFSAERPEGSISTLTIQRTEQRDSAMYRCASSLARLAGGPGELFFGEGSRLTVL.

This chain uses TRBV29-1 with TRBJ2-7; weak D call: TRBD1 (5 bases). CDR1 and CDR2 from the germline V gene are SQVTM and ANQGSEA. The CDR3 has 11 residues. Trimming took off 1 base at V and 4 bases at J, with 5 bases between the two ends. DNA for the CDR3: TGCAGCGTTGAAGCAGGGTACGAGCAGTACTTC. Translated, it gives CSVEAGYEQYF.

The chain joins TRBV11-2 to TRBJ1-3; TRBD1 matches 8 bases. CDR1 SGHAT and CDR2 FQNNGV come from the germline V gene. V shed 5 bases, J shed 4 bases, and the junction held 10 bases outside the gene matches. The CDR3 is 16 amino acids. As DNA, the CDR3 is TGTGCCAGCAGCCGACCGGACAGGGCGGCCGGAAACACCATATATTTT. This encodes CASSRPDRAAGNTIYF. Full variable domain (missing parts from reference TRBV11-2 and TRBJ1-3): EAGVAQSPRYKIIEKRQSVAFWCNPISGHATLYWYQQILGQGPKLLIQFQNNGVVDDSQLPKDRFSAERLKGVDSTLKIQPAKLEDSAVYLCASSRPDRAAGNTIYFGEGSWLTVV.

The chain couples TRBV5-4 to TRBJ2-6, with D perhaps matching TRBD2 (5 bases). Trimming took 5 bases from V and 7 from J, leaving 7 bases between them. The CDR3 consists of 12 residues. Germline V gives CDR1 SGHNT, CDR2 YYREEE (reference sequence). CDR3 sequence (DNA): TGTGCCAGCAGTGAGGGTGCCAACGTCCTGACTTTC. Residues: CASSEGANVLTF.

The genes are TRBV29-1 and TRBJ2-1, with 8 bases identical to TRBD1. This CDR3 spans 14 amino acids. CDR1 and CDR2 from the germline V gene are SQVTM and ANQGSEA. The V segment lost 7 bases and the J segment 9 bases; nucleotides outside the gene matches: 14. The CDR3: CSAPGQELIGEQFF. CDR3 bases: TGCAGCGCTCCGGGACAGGAATTGATTGGTGAGCAGTTCTTC.

This chain uses TRBV12-5 with TRBJ2-2, with 8 bases identical to TRBD1. Germline trimming cut 0 bases from V and 6 bases from J; bases unmatched to any gene: 9. This CDR3 comprises 17 residues. Germline V gives CDR1 LGHNT, CDR2 FRNRAP. The CDR3 reads CASGLVQGTGGAGELFF. CDR3 sequence (DNA): TGTGCTAGTGGTTTGGTACAGGGGACAGGAGGGGCCGGGGAGCTGTTTTTT.

The count of this clone is one. This chain links TRBV5-6 with TRBJ2-7, with D possibly TRBD1 on 6 matching bases. This CDR3 is 12 amino acids long. Germline-derived CDR1 and CDR2 are SGHDT and YYEEEE. Trimming removed 4 bases at V and 4 bases at J, with 9 bases between. The CDR3 loop reads CASSHGQYEQYF. Here the CDR3 DNA reads TGTGCCAGCAGCCACGGACAGTACGAGCAGTACTTC.

In this sample, this clone turned up a few times. The chain links TRBV7-6 to TRBJ2-2; 7 nucleotides agree with TRBD2. The CDR3 runs 16 residues. Germline CDR1 SGHVS, CDR2 FNYEAQ. The junction had 6 bases not matched to a gene; V was cut back by 3 bases and J by 2 bases. The CDR3 sequence is CASSLRSGDNTGELFF. DNA of the CDR3: TGTGCCAGCAGCTTGAGGAGCGGGGATAACACCGGGGAGCTGTTTTTT.

This chain joins TRBV5-6 and TRBJ2-1, with 11 bases identical to TRBD2. Trimming at V came to 0 bases and at J to 2 bases, leaving 1 base not matched to a gene. The CDR3 extends over 16 amino acids. Germline CDR1 reads SGHDT; CDR2 reads YYEEEE. The chain's CDR3 is CASSLALAGAYNEQFF. CDR3 in DNA: TGTGCCAGCAGCTTGGCACTAGCGGGAGCCTACAATGAGCAGTTCTTC. The variable domain in full, with the rest retrieved from reference TRBV5-6 and TRBJ2-1, is DAGVTQSPTHLIKTRGQQVTLRCSPKSGHDTVSWYQQALGQGPQFIFQYYEEEERQRGNFPDRFSGHQFPNYSSELNVNALLLGDSALYLCASSLALAGAYNEQFFGPGTRLTVL.

This sequence joins TRBV7-9 and TRBJ2-7, with D possibly called TRBD1 or TRBD2 (6 bases each). V lost 5 bases and J lost 0, with 14 bases in between. The CDR3 runs to 15 residues. Germline loops: CDR1 SEHNR, CDR2 FQNEAQ (reference sequence). CDR3 nucleotides: TGTGCCAGCAGCGGACCCGGGGGCTACTCCTACGAGCAGTACTTC. This translates into CASSGPGGYSYEQYF.

The chain's CDR3 is CASSRIVGPGANVLTF. The CDR3 DNA is TGTGCCAGCAGCCGCATTGTGGGACCCGGGGCCAACGTCCTGACTTTC. The chain carries TRBV5-6 and TRBJ2-6; possibly TRBD1 or TRBD2 for D (5 bases each). From germline, CDR1 is SGHDT and CDR2 YYEEEE. Trimming took off 4 bases at V and 4 bases at J, with 15 bases between the two ends. The CDR3 length is 16 residues.

The genes are TRBV4-1 and TRBJ1-1; D not certain. Germline V CDR1 and CDR2: MGHRA, YSYEKL. CDR3 length equals 14 residues. V was clipped by 1 base and J by 4 bases, with 10 bases between them. The CDR3 DNA is TGCGCCAGCAGCCAAGGAGACGACGCCACTGAAGCTTTCTTT. This encodes CASSQGDDATEAFF.

The chain recombines TRBV5-1 with TRBJ1-4; 8 nucleotides align to TRBD1. Per germline, CDR1 SGHRS and CDR2 YFSETQ. V trimming: 2 bases; J trimming: 10 bases; junction bases outside the gene matches: 10. The CDR3 is 15 residues long. The CDR3 loop reads CASSFPPDRVGKLFF. In DNA, the CDR3 is TGCGCCAGCAGCTTTCCCCCGGACAGGGTAGGAAAACTGTTTTTT. The full variable domain, rest sourced from reference TRBV5-1 and TRBJ1-4, is KAGVTQTPRYLIKTRGQQVTLSCSPISGHRSVSWYQQTPGQGLQFLFEYFSETQRNKGNFPGRFSGRQFSNSRSEMNVSTLELGDSALYLCASSFPPDRVGKLFFGSGTQLSVL.

V usage is TRBV4-1 and J usage is TRBJ2-7; 7 nucleotides align to TRBD1. The V and J ends lost 4 bases and 6 bases, in that order; junction bases with no gene match: 6. Germline CDR1 and CDR2: MGHRA and YSYEKL. This CDR3 region has 13 residues. The CDR3 region is CASSLDRVGEQYF. In DNA form, the CDR3 reads TGCGCCAGCAGCCTCGACAGGGTAGGCGAGCAGTACTTC.

V is TRBV29-1 and J is TRBJ2-1; D is unresolved. CDR1 is SQVTM and CDR2 is ANQGSEA in the germline V gene. V dropped 6 bases and J dropped 9 bases, with 12 bases sitting between them. This CDR3 region has 11 residues. The CDR3 loop is CSVGLGFEQFF. In nucleotides, the CDR3 is TGCAGCGTGGGCCTCGGGTTTGAGCAGTTCTTC.

The chain uses TRBV7-8 and TRBJ1-4, with TRBD1 matching over 7 bases. Germline-derived CDR1 and CDR2 are SGHVS and FQNEAQ. After removal of 5 bases from V and 8 bases from J, the junction contained 11 bases not matched to a gene. The CDR3 has 15 residues. CDR3 coding DNA: TGTGCCAGCAGCACCCTAGGGGGCGCCCCGGAAAAACTGTTTTTT. This codes for CASSTLGGAPEKLFF.